What follows describes a single TCR beta chain. Its target is unknown. This entry is derived from a study of cytomegalovirus exposure and HLA in healthy donors. Study-wide findings and caveats: In a later analysis, at a false discovery rate of 0.05, roughly 18,000 TCR beta sequences were associated with HLA alleles.

Germline V gene sequence: CDR1 SEHNR, CDR2 FQNEAQ (reference sequence). V was pared by 8 bases and J by 10 bases, with 9 bases between. The CDR3 contains 10 residues. The PCR was carried out with 60 Vbeta primers and 13 Jbeta primers. Assay: immunoSEQ multiplex PCR; the TCRdb copy retains only in-frame clones and omits some. The sample shows 80,000 to 100,000 clones, around 77% of them seen only once. The chain uses TRBV7-9 and TRBJ2-1, with a weak D call TRBD1 (6 bases). The specimen was PBMCs. This receptor was taken from a man aged 40-50 years in good health and CMV-seronegative. CDR3 sequence: CASFRGEQFF. The DNA for the CDR3 is TGTGCCAGCTTTAGGGGGGAGCAGTTCTTC.